The 18 T cell receptor beta chains below all came from one sample that was sequenced in a study of T-cell reconstitution after alpha-beta-depleted transplantation in children. Unique molecular identifiers were incorporated during preparation of the TCRbeta library. TCRdb re-called the PCR reads with MiXCR, one entry per CDR3 protein. The top ten clones hold less than 5% of a sample with hundreds of thousands of distinct CDR3 sequences, 10% of them seen once. This material consisted of PBMCs from the stem cell graft donor, taken from the stem cell graft. These receptors came from a human donor who donated a stem cell graft to a child with acute myeloid leukemia.

The chain links TRBV11-1 to TRBJ2-7, with TRBD2 matching 11 bases. V gave up 5 bases and J gave up 6 bases; unmatched junction bases: 24. Germline V gene data show CDR1 as SGHAT and CDR2 as FQDESV (reference sequence). CDR3 length equals 20 residues. CDR3 bases: TGTGCCAGCAGCCAGCTGGGGGCCTCGACTTTTAGCGGGAGGGCCCCCGAGCAGTACTTC. Translation gives CASSQLGASTFSGRAPEQYF. Full variable domain (rest looked up from reference TRBV11-1 and TRBJ2-7): EAEVAQSPRYKITEKSQAVAFWCDPISGHATLYWYRQILGQGPELLVQFQDESVVDDSQLPKDRFSAERLKGVDSTLKIQPAELGDSAMYLCASSQLGASTFSGRAPEQYFGPGTRLTVT.

In its sample, this clonotype was seen a few times. The chain couples TRBV3-1 to TRBJ2-2; 9 bases line up with TRBD1. V lost 4 bases, J lost 6 bases, and 3 bases stayed unmatched. CDR1 and CDR2 from the germline V gene are LGHDT and YNNKEL (reference sequence). The CDR3 extends over 14 amino acids. Written as DNA, the CDR3 is TGTGCCAGCAGCCCCTGGACAGGGGCCGGGGAGCTGTTTTTT. Translation: CASSPWTGAGELFF.

This clonotype was counted many times. V gene TRBV5-6 combines with J gene TRBJ2-3; 7 nucleotides align to TRBD2. After removal of 0 bases from V and 2 bases from J, the junction contained 6 bases not matched to a gene. Germline-derived CDR1 and CDR2 are SGHDT and YYEEEE. CDR3 length: 16 residues. CDR3 in amino acids: CASSLGTGLVTDTQYF. CDR3 in DNA: TGTGCCAGCAGCTTGGGAACAGGACTAGTCACAGATACGCAGTATTTT. Supplemented by reference TRBV5-6 and TRBJ2-3, the full variable domain reads DAGVTQSPTHLIKTRGQQVTLRCSPKSGHDTVSWYQQALGQGPQFIFQYYEEEERQRGNFPDRFSGHQFPNYSSELNVNALLLGDSALYLCASSLGTGLVTDTQYFGPGTRLTVL.

In DNA, the CDR3 is TGTGCCAGCAGCCAAGAGCCAAGATCCTCCGATACGCAGTATTTT. Translating it yields CASSQEPRSSDTQYF. J is TRBJ2-3 and V is TRBV4-2; D unclear. Germline CDR1 is LGHNA and CDR2 is YNFKEQ. V lost 0 bases, J lost 6 bases, and 13 bases lay in between. The CDR3 consists of 15 residues.

The CDR3: CASSHLGTGLDDEQFF. DNA for the CDR3: TGTGCCAGCAGCCACCTAGGGACAGGGCTAGACGATGAGCAGTTCTTC. This chain joins TRBV14 and TRBJ2-1; 9 positions agree with TRBD1. The CDR3 totals 16 residues. The V segment lost 3 bases and the J segment 8 bases; nucleotides outside the gene matches: 11. Germline lookup yields CDR1 SGHDN and CDR2 FVKESK.

This clonotype was detected only a few times. The genes are TRBV30 and TRBJ2-3, with 8 bases that match TRBD2. The CDR3 sequence is 15 residues long. In germline, CDR1 is GTSNPN, CDR2 SVGIG (reference sequence). V shed 1 base and J 4 bases; nucleotides not matched to a gene: 7. The CDR3 spells CAWSGPSGLADTQYF. In DNA, the CDR3 is TGTGCCTGGAGTGGACCTAGCGGGCTCGCAGATACGCAGTATTTT.

This rearrangement joins TRBV7-2 to TRBJ1-5; D is unresolved. Germline assignment: CDR1 SGHTA and CDR2 FQGNSA. The ends were cut back, 0 bases at V and 4 bases at J, with 10 bases in the middle. The CDR3 is made up of 15 amino acids. The CDR3 loop is CASSLAQSPNQPQHF. In DNA, the CDR3 is TGTGCCAGCAGCTTAGCGCAGAGCCCTAATCAGCCCCAGCATTTT.

This clonotype has a count of ten or more. The chain carries TRBV9 and TRBJ2-3; D is unresolved. Trimming removed 1 base from V and 1 base from J, with 10 bases in between. Germline V CDR1 and CDR2: SGDLS, YYNGEE. The CDR3 loop spans 15 amino acids. In DNA form, the CDR3 reads TGTGCCAGCAGCGTATCATTGATGGGCACAGATACGCAGTATTTT. It is translated as CASSVSLMGTDTQYF.

This clonotype was seen more than once but under ten times. The rearrangement joins TRBV27 to TRBJ2-7, with TRBD2 matching over 8 bases. CDR1 MNHEY and CDR2 SMNVEV come from the germline V gene (reference sequence). The ends lost 4 bases at V and 0 bases at J; junction bases unmatched: 5. CDR3 length: 15 amino acids. The CDR3 sequence: CASSSESGSSYEQYF. The CDR3 bases are TGTGCCAGCAGTTCGGAAAGCGGGAGCTCCTACGAGCAGTACTTC.

Points on this clonotype: A read error may explain this, as a much larger clone is one base away. The chain recombines TRBV20-1 with TRBJ2-3, with 7 bases matching TRBD2. CDR1 and CDR2 (germline): DFQATT, SNEGSKA (reference sequence). There are 17 residues in the CDR3. For the CDR3, the DNA is TGCTGTGCTACGGTGGTGATAGCGGGCAGAGGAGGAGATACGCAGTATTTT. This sequence encodes CCATVVIAGRGGDTQYF.

V gene TRBV29-1 combines with J gene TRBJ1-2, with 10 bases matching TRBD1. The germline gives CDR1 SQVTM, CDR2 ANQGSEA. The V gene end was trimmed by 7 bases and the J gene end by 2 bases; junction bases not matched to a gene: 4. This CDR3 is 13 amino acids long. CDR3 amino acids: CSAWDRGNYGYTF. The DNA of the CDR3 is TGCAGCGCCTGGGACAGGGGAAACTATGGCTACACCTTC.

The CDR3 coding sequence is TGTGCCAGCATACCCCGGGGGATCCGCAAGGGTACGCAGTATTTT. Translated, it gives CASIPRGIRKGTQYF. The chain is built from TRBV28 and TRBJ2-3, with D tentatively TRBD2 (6 bases). Per the germline V gene, CDR1 is MDHEN and CDR2 is SYDVKM. This CDR3 contains 15 residues. The ends were cut back, 7 bases at V and 8 bases at J, with 22 bases in the middle.

CDR3: CASSTGDVADTQYF. For the CDR3, the DNA is TGCGCCAGCAGCACAGGGGACGTGGCAGATACGCAGTATTTT. This chain links TRBV5-1 with TRBJ2-3; TRBD1 aligns across 7 bases. Per germline, CDR1 SGHRS and CDR2 YFSETQ. V was clipped by 4 bases and J by 4 bases; unmatched bases: 6. This CDR3 region has 14 residues.

Many counts were recorded for this clonotype. The chain has TRBV7-2 and TRBJ2-5; D may be TRBD1 (6 bases). Germline CDR1 is SGHTA and CDR2 is FQGNSA. Trimming took 5 bases from V and 3 from J, leaving 13 bases between them. The length of the CDR3 is 14 residues. The CDR3 spells CASSHYNREETQYF. The CDR3 DNA reads as TGTGCCAGCAGCCATTATAACAGGGAAGAGACCCAGTACTTC.

At least ten counts were recorded for this clonotype. The V and J genes are TRBV27 and TRBJ2-7; D unclear. CDR3 size: 13 residues. Germline values: CDR1 MNHEY, CDR2 SMNVEV (reference sequence). Trimming removed 5 bases from V and 5 bases from J, with 13 bases in between. Here the CDR3 reads CASSRVGLNEQYF. The CDR3 DNA reads as TGTGCCAGCAGTAGAGTAGGGCTAAACGAGCAGTACTTC.

A few counts support this clonotype. The gene calls are TRBV5-1 and TRBJ2-7; TRBD1 aligns across 7 bases. CDR1 is SGHRS, CDR2 YFSETQ, per germline. The CDR3 is 13 amino acids. V lost 7 bases and J lost 4; bases outside the gene matches: 8. CDR3 sequence (DNA): TGCGCCAGCGCCGGGGACAGCCTTTACGAGCAGTACTTC. Translation gives CASAGDSLYEQYF.

In its sample, this clonotype was seen many times. The rearrangement uses TRBV7-8 and TRBJ1-2; 10 nucleotides line up with TRBD1. The germline V gene encodes CDR1 SGHVS and CDR2 FQNEAQ. V was clipped by 1 base and J by 7 bases; unmatched bases: 9. The CDR3 sequence is 16 residues long. The CDR3 DNA reads as TGTGCCAGCAGCTTAGATAAGTTGACAGGGGGCTCTGGCTACACCTTC. Protein sequence: CASSLDKLTGGSGYTF.

As regards this clonotype: A clone one base away is much larger, so this may be a read error. The J gene is TRBJ2-1, the V gene TRBV5-4, with D uncertain. The CDR3 totals 14 residues. The germline CDR1 and CDR2 sequences are SGHNT and YYREEE (reference sequence). CDR3 sequence reads: CASSLLNSNNEQFF. Written as DNA, the CDR3 is TGTGCCAGCAGCTTGTTAAACTCCAACAATGAGCAGTTCTTC. Complete variable domain (other parts from reference TRBV5-4 and TRBJ2-1): ETGVTQSPTHLIKTRGQQVTLRCSSQSGHNTVSWYQQALGQGPQFIFQYYREEENGRGNFPPRFSGLQFPNYSSELNVNALELDDSALYLCASSLLNSNNEQFFGPGTRLTVL.